A selection of T cell receptor beta chains follows, all from one sample in a study of shared clonotypes between healthy human individuals. Sequencing used immunoSEQ multiplex PCR; TCRdb keeps in-frame clones, though not all of them. The table includes under 1,100,000 clones, around 76% detected once. The sample taken for sequencing was memory CD4+ T cells sorted from blood. These TCRs come from a man between 18 and 35 years old in good health. Each CDR3 is given with its conserved first and last residue. A D gene is named only where the DNA matches it firmly. Clone size is given for some rows only: seen once, a few or many times, or a class if the clone is expanded.

clone_size d_call j_call v_call cdr3_nt cdr3_aa
- - TRBJ2-5 TRBV5-1 TGCGCCAGCAGCTTGGCCGGCAGCCAAGAGACCCAGTACTTC CASSLAGSQETQYF
- - TRBJ1-5 TRBV18 TGTGCCAGCTCCCCGGGGAGCAATCAGCCCCAGCATTTT CASSPGSNQPQHF
once TRBD2 TRBJ2-3 TRBV5-1 TGCGCCAGCAGCTCGACTAGCGGAACGGATACGCAGTATTTT CASSSTSGTDTQYF
- - TRBJ2-7 TRBV5-1 TGCGCCAGCAGCTTGTCTAGTCCCTACGAGCAGTACTTC CASSLSSPYEQYF
- TRBD1 TRBJ1-2 TRBV9 TGTGCCAGCGCTAGACAGGGGGCGACGGTTGGCTACACCTTC CASARQGATVGYTF
once TRBD1 TRBJ2-7 TRBV28 TGTGCCAGCAGTTTATCCGCTGGGACAGGGGTCTACGAGCAGTACTTC CASSLSAGTGVYEQYF
once TRBD2 TRBJ2-3 TRBV11-2 TGTGCCAGCAGCTTGGGGGCTAGCGGGATGGCAGATACGCAGTATTTT CASSLGASGMADTQYF
few - TRBJ1-6 TRBV20-1 TGCAGTGCTAGAATTCCCCAGGTCCTCCACTTT CSARIPQVLHF
few - TRBJ2-7 TRBV29-1 TGCAGCGTGGGGATAGGAGGGGGCTCCTACGAGCAGTACTTC CSVGIGGGSYEQYF
- - TRBJ1-5 TRBV28 TGTGCCAGCAGCCGTACCCAACAGGGCAATCAGCCCCAGCATTTT CASSRTQQGNQPQHF
- - TRBJ2-3 TRBV11-3 TGTGCCAGCAGCGCGGGACACCTCACAGATACGCAGTATTTT CASSAGHLTDTQYF
few TRBD2 TRBJ2-1 TRBV2 TGTGCCAGCTCTCGCAAGCGGGAGGGCAATGAGCAGTTCTTC CASSRKREGNEQFF
- - TRBJ1-2 TRBV30 TGTGCCTGGACCCCATCGTCGGGCCGCAGGTCTAACTATGGCTACACCTTC CAWTPSSGRRSNYGYTF
- TRBD1 TRBJ2-1 TRBV18 TGTGCCAGCTCACCAGGACAGGATATAAGAAAGATGTCGAAGTTCTTC CASSPGQDIRKMSKFF
- - TRBJ1-2 TRBV4-1 TGCGCCAGCAGCCAAGATCGGTGGGGCGGAAACTATGGCTACACCTTC CASSQDRWGGNYGYTF
- TRBD2 TRBJ2-2 TRBV6-5 TGTGCCAGCAGTTCGGAGGGAGGGTCCGGGGAGCTGTTTTTT CASSSEGGSGELFF
- TRBD1 TRBJ1-6 TRBV6-5 TGTGCCAGCAGTTACTCCTCCGGGACAGGGGGCTCACCCCTCCACTTT CASSYSSGTGGSPLHF
- TRBD1 TRBJ1-1 TRBV5-1 TGCGCCAGCAGCAGCGGACAGGGGAACACTGAAGCTTTCTTT CASSSGQGNTEAFF
- TRBD1 TRBJ1-3 TRBV11-2 TGTGCCAGCAGCTTAGGACAGGGGGCGTATGGAAACACCATATATTTT CASSLGQGAYGNTIYF
many TRBD1 TRBJ2-7 TRBV7-3 TGTGCCAGCAGCCCTAACCGGGACAGCCCCTACGAGCAGTACTTC CASSPNRDSPYEQYF
few - TRBJ2-7 TRBV19 TGTGCCAGTAGTATACGGCTTAGCTCCTACGAGCAGTACTTC CASSIRLSSYEQYF
few TRBD2 TRBJ2-7 TRBV5-1 TGCGCCAGCAGCTTGATGGGACTAGCGGTGAACTCCTACGAGCAGTACTTC CASSLMGLAVNSYEQYF
- - TRBJ1-4 TRBV5-6 TGTGCCAGCAGCATGGAGGTAGGGGAAAAACTGTTTTTT CASSMEVGEKLFF
- - TRBJ1-5 TRBV10-3 TGTGCCATCAGGGGGACATACAATCAGCCCCAGCATTTT CAIRGTYNQPQHF
- - TRBJ2-1 TRBV11-2 TGTGCCAGCAGCTTTTCCGGGGGTGAGCAGTTCTTC CASSFSGGEQFF
- TRBD1 TRBJ2-1 TRBV6-5 TGTGCCAGCAGACGGACAGGGACGAACGATGAGCAGTTCTTC CASRRTGTNDEQFF
- TRBD2 TRBJ2-3 TRBV2 TGTGCCAGCAGTGTCACAGCGGGAGGGGGCACAGATACGCAGTATTTT CASSVTAGGGTDTQYF
- - TRBJ1-5 TRBV19 TGTGCCAGCCTTCCGGGGCATGGCAATCAGCCCCAGCATTTT CASLPGHGNQPQHF
- - TRBJ1-2 TRBV11-3 TGTGCCAGCAGTTTTGCGGGGACCTATGGCTACACCTTC CASSFAGTYGYTF
- - TRBJ2-7 TRBV19 TGTGCCAGTAGTATAGGTTCCAGCTACGAGCAGTACTTC CASSIGSSYEQYF
few - TRBJ1-1 TRBV16 TGTGCCAGCAGCCAATCTGTTGGAGCTCTTAGAGCTTTCTTT CASSQSVGALRAFF
- TRBD2 TRBJ2-7 TRBV7-2 TGTGCCAGCAGCCCTTTTTGGGGAGGGCCTAGTGAGCAGTACTTC CASSPFWGGPSEQYF
- - TRBJ2-3 TRBV6-1 TGTGCCAGCAGTAGAGACGATACGCAGTATTTT CASSRDDTQYF
- - TRBJ2-5 TRBV5-1 TGCGCCAGCCCCCCGGTGAAGGTCCAAGAGACCCAGTACTTC CASPPVKVQETQYF
- TRBD2 TRBJ2-7 TRBV6-1 TGTGCCAGCAGTGAAGTTAATCGGGGGGGCCTGGGAGAGCAGTACTTC CASSEVNRGGLGEQYF
- - TRBJ1-1 TRBV11-3 TGTGCCAGCAGCTTCTCTCCGAACACTGAAGCCTTCTTT CASSFSPNTEAFF
- TRBD2 TRBJ2-3 TRBV10-1 TGCGCCAGCAGTGAATTTTTGGCTAGCGGGAGGGTAAGCACAGATACGCAGTATTTT CASSEFLASGRVSTDTQYF
- TRBD1 TRBJ1-1 TRBV6-5 TGTGCCAGCAGTTACTCGGGACAGACGAACACTGAAGCTTTCTTT CASSYSGQTNTEAFF
- TRBD2 TRBJ2-2 TRBV9 TGTGCCAGCAGCTCGGAATTTAGCGGGAAAAGGGTCGGGGAGCTGTTTTTT CASSSEFSGKRVGELFF
few TRBD1 TRBJ2-7 TRBV19 TGTGCCAGTAGTCCCCGGACAGGGCACTACGAGCAGTACTTC CASSPRTGHYEQYF
- - TRBJ2-5 TRBV7-6 TGTGCCAGCAGCCTCAACCGGGGGGAGACCCAGTACTTC CASSLNRGETQYF
- TRBD2 TRBJ2-7 TRBV4-1 TGCGCCAGCAGCCAAGGGCGGCTAGCGGGGAACCTTCCCTTATCCTACGAGCAGTACTTC CASSQGRLAGNLPLSYEQYF
- - TRBJ2-3 TRBV7-2 TGTGCCAGCAGCTTCGCTGGTGGGATAAGGGGCGCAGATACGCAGTATTTT CASSFAGGIRGADTQYF
- TRBD2 TRBJ2-3 TRBV7-2 TGTGCCAGCAGCTTAAGCAGTGGCGGGAGTGCCGGTACGCAGTATTTT CASSLSSGGSAGTQYF
once - TRBJ2-7 TRBV9 TGTGCCAGCAGCCAAGAAACAGCCTCCTACGAGCAGTACTTC CASSQETASYEQYF
once - TRBJ2-1 TRBV7-2 TGTGCCAGCAGCTTATCGATTTTAAATGAGCAGTTCTTC CASSLSILNEQFF
- - TRBJ2-7 TRBV2 TGTGCCAGCAGGGGTTGGGCCTACGAGCAGTACTTC CASRGWAYEQYF
- TRBD2 TRBJ2-1 TRBV4-1 TGCGCCAGCAGCCAAGACTCTCGGACTAGCGGGAGGGCCGCGCAGTTCTTC CASSQDSRTSGRAAQFF